One and the same sample provided the 10 T cell receptor beta chains below, sequenced in a study of T cell repertoires in cytomegalovirus infection. TCRdb re-called the reads through MiXCR, storing one row per CDR3 protein. In the table there are 640,000 or so distinct CDR3 sequences, roughly 30% of which are singletons. Their specific antigens are unknown. Here the sequenced sample was cultured PBMCs, taken from culture after CMV antigen stimulation. Receptors originate from a human donor in good health (CMV status not recorded). Some clones in this sample may be carry-over from other donors' samples.

Turning to this clonotype: A much larger clone lies one base from this, so it may be a read error. This sequence joins TRBV7-2 and TRBJ2-3; tentatively, D is TRBD1 or TRBD2 (5 bases each). Trimming removed 5 bases at V and 3 bases at J, with 15 bases between. CDR1 is SGHTA and CDR2 is FQGNSA in the germline V gene. The CDR3 runs 15 residues. DNA of the CDR3: TGTGCCAGCAGCCCGTCCCGGGGCAGAACAGATACGCAGTATTTT. This encodes CASSPSRGRTDTQYF.

The chain recombines TRBV11-2 with TRBJ2-3, with 7 bases fitting TRBD2. The V gene end was trimmed by 3 bases and the J gene end by 3 bases; junction bases not matched to a gene: 12. The CDR3 covers 17 residues. The V gene's germline CDR1 is SGHAT and CDR2 FQNNGV. The CDR3 region is CASSFVALAVGTDTQYF. CDR3 coding DNA: TGTGCCAGCAGCTTTGTGGCTCTAGCGGTAGGAACAGATACGCAGTATTTT.

This chain connects TRBV7-2 to TRBJ2-7; 11 positions match TRBD2. CDR1 is SGHTA and CDR2 is FQGNSA in the germline V gene. The V segment lost 3 bases and the J segment 2 bases; nucleotides outside the gene matches: 9. The CDR3 is 17 amino acids. CDR3 sequence (DNA): TGTGCCAGCAGCTTTGACGTGCCTAGCGGGAGGCCCTACGAGCAGTACTTC. Residues: CASSFDVPSGRPYEQYF. Full variable domain (missing parts from reference TRBV7-2 and TRBJ2-7): GAGVSQSPSNKVTEKGKDVELRCDPISGHTALYWYRQSLGQGLEFLIYFQGNSAPDKSGLPSDRFSAERTGGSVSTLTIQRTQQEDSAVYLCASSFDVPSGRPYEQYFGPGTRLTVT.

V gene TRBV20-1 combines with J gene TRBJ2-3, with D unclear. Trimming removed 6 bases at V and 1 base at J, with 17 bases between. This CDR3 comprises 15 residues. Germline assignment: CDR1 DFQATT and CDR2 SNEGSKA (reference sequence). CDR3 coding DNA: TGCAGTGCCCACCCCAATCCAAGCCGCACAGATACGCAGTATTTT. Translating it yields CSAHPNPSRTDTQYF.

The chain employs TRBV4-1 and TRBJ2-3, with a possible D match to TRBD2 (6 bases). With 1 base removed from V and 4 bases from J, the gap between germline ends came to 21 bases. Germline CDR1 MGHRA, CDR2 YSYEKL. This CDR3 region has 18 residues. CDR3 loop: CASSQATQRAGSPDTQYF. CDR3 nucleotide sequence: TGCGCCAGCAGCCAAGCCACCCAGCGGGCCGGCAGCCCAGATACGCAGTATTTT.

This clonotype was detected a few times. This chain connects TRBV14 to TRBJ2-3; D is unresolved. CDR1 is SGHDN, CDR2 FVKESK, per germline. V lost 5 bases and J lost 0, with 12 bases in between. The CDR3 has 15 residues. Here the CDR3 DNA reads TGTGCCAGCAGCGCCGGCTACTCTAGCACAGATACGCAGTATTTT. Its protein is CASSAGYSSTDTQYF.

The chain couples TRBV15 to TRBJ1-3, with D perhaps TRBD1 (6 bases). V dropped 5 bases and J dropped 13 bases, with 18 bases sitting between them. This CDR3 has 13 residues. The germline gives CDR1 LNHNV, CDR2 YYDKDF (reference sequence). The CDR3 DNA is TGTGCCACCAGCTCTCGGACAGACCCCATTATATATTTT. Protein: CATSSRTDPIIYF. Combining the CDR3 with reference TRBV15 and TRBJ1-3 gives the whole variable domain DAMVIQNPRYQVTQFGKPVTLSCSQTLNHNVMYWYQQKSSQAPKLLFHYYDKDFNNEADTPDNFQSRRPNTSFCFLDIRSPGLGDTAMYLCATSSRTDPIIYFGEGSWLTVV.

The chain links TRBV6-1 to TRBJ1-2; D is unclear. V lost 8 bases and J 5 bases, leaving 12 bases between the germline ends. Per germline, CDR1 MNHNS and CDR2 SASEGT. This CDR3 region has 12 residues. CDR3 residues: CASGRRDYGYTF. The CDR3 nucleotides are TGTGCCAGCGGACGGAGGGATTATGGCTACACCTTC.

In this sample, this clonotype turned up many times. J is TRBJ2-5 and V is TRBV12-3 or TRBV12-4; D is perhaps TRBD2 (6 bases). The CDR3 has 12 amino acids. Trimming stripped 6 bases from V and 5 bases from J, with 10 bases between. The DNA of the CDR3 is TGTGCCAGCAGCGGGGCGGGGGAGACCCAGTACTTC. It encodes CASSGAGETQYF.

This clonotype was picked up a small number of times. The chain uses TRBV18 and TRBJ1-1, with D possibly matching TRBD1 (5 bases). This CDR3 has 15 amino acids. Looked up from germline, CDR1 is KGHSH and CDR2 is LQKENI. V lost 2 bases, J lost 3 bases, and 13 bases lay in between. Here the CDR3 reads CASSPSGPGYTEAFF. The CDR3 DNA reads as TGTGCCAGCTCACCAAGCGGGCCAGGGTACACTGAAGCTTTCTTT.